This T cell receptor beta chain was recorded in a study of shared clonotypes between healthy human individuals. TCRdb's table, derived via immunoSEQ multiplex PCR, lists solely in-frame clones and lacks some. The table lists under 2,500,000 clones, approximately 94% of them singletons. CDR3 length: 14 residues. Trimming took off 4 bases at V and 7 bases at J, with 11 bases between the two ends. Looked up from germline, CDR1 is LNHDA and CDR2 is SQIVND (reference sequence). The chain recombines TRBV19 with TRBJ1-6; no clear D gene. The origin of this receptor is a young man in good health. Sequencing was carried out using naive CD4+ T cells sorted from blood. Subset in this sample: CD45RA+ positively selected. CDR3 DNA: TGTGCCAGTAGTACTTCGACTTGGAATTCACCCCTCCACTTT. It codes for CASSTSTWNSPLHF. Together with reference TRBV19 and TRBJ1-6, the CDR3 gives the full variable domain: DGGITQSPKYLFRKEGQNVTLSCEQNLNHDAMYWYRQDPGQGLRLIYYSQIVNDFQKGDIAEGYSVSREKKESFPLTVTSAQKNPTAFYLCASSTSTWNSPLHFGNGTRLTVT.